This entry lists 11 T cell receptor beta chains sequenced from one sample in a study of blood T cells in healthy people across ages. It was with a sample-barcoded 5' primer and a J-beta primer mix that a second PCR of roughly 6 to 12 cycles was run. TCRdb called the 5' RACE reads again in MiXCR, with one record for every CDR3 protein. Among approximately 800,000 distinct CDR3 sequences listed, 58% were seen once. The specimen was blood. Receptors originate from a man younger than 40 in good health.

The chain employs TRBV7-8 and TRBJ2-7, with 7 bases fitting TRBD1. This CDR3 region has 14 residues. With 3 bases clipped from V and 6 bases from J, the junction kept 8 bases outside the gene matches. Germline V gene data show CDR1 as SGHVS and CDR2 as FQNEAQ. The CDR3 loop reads CASSFNRDSGEQYF. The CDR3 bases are TGTGCCAGCAGCTTTAACCGGGACAGTGGCGAGCAGTACTTC.

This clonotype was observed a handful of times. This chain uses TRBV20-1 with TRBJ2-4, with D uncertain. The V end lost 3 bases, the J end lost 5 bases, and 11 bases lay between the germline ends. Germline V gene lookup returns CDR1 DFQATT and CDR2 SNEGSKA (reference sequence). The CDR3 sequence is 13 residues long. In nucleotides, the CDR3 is TGCAGTGCTAGGCGCCCCCAGGAAAACATTCAGTACTTC. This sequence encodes CSARRPQENIQYF.

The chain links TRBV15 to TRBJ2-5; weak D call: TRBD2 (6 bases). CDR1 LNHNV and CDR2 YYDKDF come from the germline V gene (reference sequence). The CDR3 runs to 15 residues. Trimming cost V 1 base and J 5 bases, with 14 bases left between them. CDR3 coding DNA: TGTGCCACCAGCAGAGGGGAGGTAGGGGAGGAGACCCAGTACTTC. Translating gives CATSRGEVGEETQYF.

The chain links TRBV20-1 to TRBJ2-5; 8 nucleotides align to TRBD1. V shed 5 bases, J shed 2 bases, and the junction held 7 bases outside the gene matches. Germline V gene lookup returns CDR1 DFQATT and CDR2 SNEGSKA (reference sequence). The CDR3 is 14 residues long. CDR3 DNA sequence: TGCAGTGCTGGTGGGACAGGAGCACAAGAGACCCAGTACTTC. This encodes CSAGGTGAQETQYF.

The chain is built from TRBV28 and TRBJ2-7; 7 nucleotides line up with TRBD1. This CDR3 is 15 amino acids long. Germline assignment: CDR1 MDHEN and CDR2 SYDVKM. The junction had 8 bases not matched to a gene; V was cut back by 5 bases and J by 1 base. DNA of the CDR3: TGTGCCAGCAGTATATCAGGGGGATTATCCTACGAGCAGTACTTC. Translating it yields CASSISGGLSYEQYF. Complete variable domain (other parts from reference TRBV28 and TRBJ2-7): DVKVTQSSRYLVKRTGEKVFLECVQDMDHENMFWYRQDPGLGLRLIYFSYDVKMKEKGDIPEGYSVSREKKERFSLILESASTNQTSMYLCASSISGGLSYEQYFGPGTRLTVT.

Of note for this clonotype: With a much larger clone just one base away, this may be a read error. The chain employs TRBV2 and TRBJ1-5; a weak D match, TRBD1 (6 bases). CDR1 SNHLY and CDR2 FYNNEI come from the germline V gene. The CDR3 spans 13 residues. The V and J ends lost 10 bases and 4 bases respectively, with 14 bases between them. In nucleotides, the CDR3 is TGTGCCAACAGGGCTTTCGAAAATCAGCCCCAGCATTTT. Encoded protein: CANRAFENQPQHF.

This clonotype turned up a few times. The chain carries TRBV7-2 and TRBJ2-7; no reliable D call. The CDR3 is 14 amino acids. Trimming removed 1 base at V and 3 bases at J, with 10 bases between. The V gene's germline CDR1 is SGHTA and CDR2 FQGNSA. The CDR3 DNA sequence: TGTGCCAGCAGCTTAGTGGTGCGGAACTACGAGCAGTACTTC. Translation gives CASSLVVRNYEQYF.

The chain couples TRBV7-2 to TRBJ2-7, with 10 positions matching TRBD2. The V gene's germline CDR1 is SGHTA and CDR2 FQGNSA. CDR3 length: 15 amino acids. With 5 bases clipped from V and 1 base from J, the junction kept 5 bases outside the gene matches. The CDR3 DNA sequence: TGTGCCAGCAGCGAGACTAGCGGGTTTTCCTACGAGCAGTACTTC. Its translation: CASSETSGFSYEQYF. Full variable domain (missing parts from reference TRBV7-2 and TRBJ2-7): GAGVSQSPSNKVTEKGKDVELRCDPISGHTALYWYRQSLGQGLEFLIYFQGNSAPDKSGLPSDRFSAERTGGSVSTLTIQRTQQEDSAVYLCASSETSGFSYEQYFGPGTRLTVT.

The CDR3 DNA reads TGCGCCAGCAGCCAAGTTACGCTTCCCCAAGAGACCCAGTTCTTC. Its protein product is CASSQVTLPQETQFF. V gene TRBV4-1 combines with J gene TRBJ2-1; D is unclear. This CDR3 has 15 residues. The germline V and J ends were trimmed by 1 base and 13 bases, with 20 bases remaining between them. Germline-derived CDR1 and CDR2 are MGHRA and YSYEKL.

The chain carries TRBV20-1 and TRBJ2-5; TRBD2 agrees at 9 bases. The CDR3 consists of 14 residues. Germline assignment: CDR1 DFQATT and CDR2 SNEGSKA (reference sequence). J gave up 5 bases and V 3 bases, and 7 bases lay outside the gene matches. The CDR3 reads CSASGGRARETQYF. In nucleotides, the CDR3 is TGCAGTGCTAGCGGCGGGAGGGCTCGGGAGACCCAGTACTTC.

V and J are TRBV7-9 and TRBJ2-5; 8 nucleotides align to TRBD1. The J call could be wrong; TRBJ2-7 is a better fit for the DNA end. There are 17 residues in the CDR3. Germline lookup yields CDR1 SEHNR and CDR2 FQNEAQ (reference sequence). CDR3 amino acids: CASSERFWDRRPYEQYF. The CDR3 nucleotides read TGTGCCAGCAGCGAAAGGTTTTGGGACAGGCGTCCCTACGAGCAGTACTTC.